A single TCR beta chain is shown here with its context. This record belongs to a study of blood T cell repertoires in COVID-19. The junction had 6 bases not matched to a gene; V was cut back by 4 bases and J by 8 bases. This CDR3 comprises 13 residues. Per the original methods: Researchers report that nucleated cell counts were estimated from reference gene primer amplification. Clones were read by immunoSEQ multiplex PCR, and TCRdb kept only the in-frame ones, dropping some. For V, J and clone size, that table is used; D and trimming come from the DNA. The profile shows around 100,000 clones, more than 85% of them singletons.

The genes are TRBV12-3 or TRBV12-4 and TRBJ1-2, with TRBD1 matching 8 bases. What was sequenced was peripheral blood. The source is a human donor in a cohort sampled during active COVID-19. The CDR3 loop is CASSSQTGAGYTF. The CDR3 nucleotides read TGTGCCAGCAGTTCTCAGACAGGGGCCGGCTACACCTTC.